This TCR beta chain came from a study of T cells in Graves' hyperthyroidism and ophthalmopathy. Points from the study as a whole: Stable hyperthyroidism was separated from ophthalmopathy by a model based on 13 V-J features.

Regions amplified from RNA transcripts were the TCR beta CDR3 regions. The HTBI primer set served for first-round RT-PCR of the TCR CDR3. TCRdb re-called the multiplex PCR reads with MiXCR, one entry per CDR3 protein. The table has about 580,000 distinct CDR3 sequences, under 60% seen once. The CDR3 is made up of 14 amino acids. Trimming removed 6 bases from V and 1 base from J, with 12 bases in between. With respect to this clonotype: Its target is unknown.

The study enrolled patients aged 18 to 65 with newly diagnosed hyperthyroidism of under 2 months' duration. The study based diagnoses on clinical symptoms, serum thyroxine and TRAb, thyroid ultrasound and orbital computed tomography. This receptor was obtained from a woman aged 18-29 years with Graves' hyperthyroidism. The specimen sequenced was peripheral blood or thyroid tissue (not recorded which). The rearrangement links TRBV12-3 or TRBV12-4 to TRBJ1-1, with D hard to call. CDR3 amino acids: CASSWGRWNTEAFF. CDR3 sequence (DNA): TGTGCCAGCAGCTGGGGAAGGTGGAACACTGAAGCTTTCTTT.